The 12 T cell receptor beta chains below come from one sample, sequenced in a study of regulatory T cells in long-lasting Graves disease. This sample's time point: newly diagnosed GD, antithyroid drugs for less than 3 months. TCR sequences were obtained from RNA taken from PBMCs. Arm-PCR of CDR3 regions and iRepertoire HTBI primers were used to build TCR beta libraries. TCRdb itself ran the multiplex PCR reads through MiXCR, one entry per CDR3 protein. The sample holds a few hundred thousand distinct CDR3 sequences; about a sixth are singletons and the top ten take 25% to 30%. This same sample was also taken into another study, of T cells in Graves' hyperthyroidism and ophthalmopathy.

The specimen comprised peripheral blood mononuclear cells (PBMCs), sampled at new diagnosis, from a patient treated with antithyroid drugs. These receptors were collected from a man between 35 and 55 years old with Graves disease.

This clonotype was recorded at least ten times. J is TRBJ2-7 and V is TRBV7-2, with D unclear. V lost 5 bases and J lost 6, with 14 bases in between. CDR3 length: 13 amino acids. The germline CDR1 and CDR2 sequences are SGHTA and FQGNSA. The CDR3 loop reads CASSLVTPAEQYF. CDR3 DNA sequence: TGTGCCAGCAGCCTCGTCACACCTGCCGAGCAGTACTTC.

The table lists this clonotype with many counts. The J gene is TRBJ1-1, the V gene TRBV28; no reliable D call. Germline CDR1 is MDHEN and CDR2 is SYDVKM. This CDR3 comprises 13 residues. V was trimmed by 6 bases and J by 2 bases, leaving 10 bases between them. In nucleotides, the CDR3 is TGTGCCAGCAGCTTCGGGAGTAACACTGAAGCTTTCTTT. This encodes CASSFGSNTEAFF.

The chain carries TRBV5-1 and TRBJ1-1; D remains unclear. The CDR3 loop spans 14 amino acids. Germline lookup yields CDR1 SGHRS and CDR2 YFSETQ. Trimming took off 2 bases at V and 2 bases at J, with 10 bases between the two ends. Written as DNA, the CDR3 is TGCGCCAGCAGCTTTTTCGGTACTAACACTGAAGCTTTCTTT. Its translation is CASSFFGTNTEAFF. Full variable domain (outside the CDR3, taken from reference TRBV5-1 and TRBJ1-1): KAGVTQTPRYLIKTRGQQVTLSCSPISGHRSVSWYQQTPGQGLQFLFEYFSETQRNKGNFPGRFSGRQFSNSRSEMNVSTLELGDSALYLCASSFFGTNTEAFFGQGTRLTVV.

The chain combines TRBV19 with TRBJ1-5, with 7 bases matching TRBD1. The V and J ends lost 9 bases and 3 bases, in that order; junction bases with no gene match: 5. CDR3 size: 13 residues. Germline values: CDR1 LNHDA, CDR2 SQIVND (reference sequence). The CDR3 region is CASRGQINQPQHF. The DNA of the CDR3 is TGTGCCAGCCGGGGACAGATCAATCAGCCCCAGCATTTT. The variable domain in full, with the rest retrieved from reference TRBV19 and TRBJ1-5, is DGGITQSPKYLFRKEGQNVTLSCEQNLNHDAMYWYRQDPGQGLRLIYYSQIVNDFQKGDIAEGYSVSREKKESFPLTVTSAQKNPTAFYLCASRGQINQPQHFGDGTRLSIL.

V gene TRBV9 combines with J gene TRBJ2-5; D ambiguous. Germline V gene sequence: CDR1 SGDLS, CDR2 YYNGEE. The CDR3 totals 14 residues. V was cut by 0 bases and J by 3 bases, with 9 bases left in between. CDR3: CASSVVGWEETQYF. CDR3 nucleotides: TGTGCCAGCAGCGTAGTAGGATGGGAAGAGACCCAGTACTTC.

This clonotype came up many times. J is TRBJ2-7 and V is TRBV20-1, with 10 positions matching TRBD2. CDR3 length: 15 residues. The trim removed 0 bases at V and 2 bases at J, leaving 4 bases unmatched. CDR1 DFQATT and CDR2 SNEGSKA come from the germline V gene (reference sequence). CDR3 in DNA: TGCAGTGCTAGAGAACCCCTAGCGGGGGCCTACGAGCAGTACTTC. It translates to CSAREPLAGAYEQYF.

This clonotype was seen ten or more times. The genes are TRBV2 and TRBJ2-7; TRBD2 is a possible D gene (5 bases). V was shortened by 4 bases and J by 2 bases, with 12 bases between the two germline ends. CDR1 and CDR2 from the germline V gene are SNHLY and FYNNEI. This CDR3 comprises 14 residues. The CDR3 loop reads CASSAGILPYEQYF. The DNA for the CDR3 is TGTGCCAGCAGTGCCGGGATACTGCCCTACGAGCAGTACTTC.

This clonotype was observed at least ten times. V is TRBV28 and J is TRBJ1-4; D might be TRBD1 (5 bases). V lost 2 bases and J 12 bases, leaving 25 bases between the germline ends. CDR1 MDHEN and CDR2 SYDVKM come from the germline V gene. The CDR3 runs to 17 residues. CDR3 in DNA: TGTGCCAGCAGTTTACCCGGGACCACCTGGTTCACAGGAGAACTGTTTTTT. This gives the protein CASSLPGTTWFTGELFF.

This clonotype appeared many times. V usage is TRBV18 and J usage is TRBJ2-3; TRBD1 matches 10 bases. The CDR3 length is 15 residues. Germline assignment: CDR1 KGHSH and CDR2 LQKENI. J lost 1 base, V lost 8 bases, and 6 bases had no gene match. The CDR3 reads CASPLGTGGTDTQYF. In DNA, the CDR3 is TGTGCCAGCCCGCTCGGGACAGGGGGCACAGATACGCAGTATTTT.

The sample holds many counts of this clonotype. V is TRBV28 and J is TRBJ2-7, with TRBD1 matching 8 bases. The CDR3 has 16 amino acids. J gave up 3 bases and V 4 bases, and 11 bases lay outside the gene matches. From germline, CDR1 is MDHEN and CDR2 SYDVKM. The CDR3 coding sequence is TGTGCCAGCAGTTGGTCACCGGGACAGGCAAACTACGAGCAGTACTTC. Its translation is CASSWSPGQANYEQYF.

Concerning this clonotype itself: Since the CDR3 does not end with the conserved phenylalanine or tryptophan, this likely comes from a read error. The rearrangement joins TRBV3-1 to TRBJ1-1, with a possible D match to TRBD1 (5 bases). The CDR3 runs 13 residues. Germline lookup yields CDR1 LGHDT and CDR2 YNNKEL (reference sequence). V was cut by 2 bases and J by 4 bases, with 8 bases left in between. The chain's CDR3 is CASSQRGVTEAFS. The CDR3 DNA reads TGTGCCAGCAGCCAACGGGGGGTCACTGAAGCTTTCTCT.

The genes are TRBV30 and TRBJ2-3; a weak D match, TRBD2 (7 bases). This CDR3 has 19 residues. CDR1 is GTSNPN, CDR2 SVGIG, per germline (reference sequence). Trimming removed 3 bases at V and 3 bases at J, with 28 bases between. Here the CDR3 reads CAWSSQTSRGRLSTDTQYF. The CDR3 bases are TGTGCCTGGAGCTCGCAGACTAGCAGGGGAAGGTTGAGTACAGATACGCAGTATTTT. Variable domain in full (rest from reference TRBV30 and TRBJ2-3): SQTIHQWPATLVQPVGSPLSLECTVEGTSNPNLYWYRQAAGRGLQLLFYSVGIGQISSEVPQNLSASRPQDRQFILSSKKLLLSDSGFYLCAWSSQTSRGRLSTDTQYFGPGTRLTVL.